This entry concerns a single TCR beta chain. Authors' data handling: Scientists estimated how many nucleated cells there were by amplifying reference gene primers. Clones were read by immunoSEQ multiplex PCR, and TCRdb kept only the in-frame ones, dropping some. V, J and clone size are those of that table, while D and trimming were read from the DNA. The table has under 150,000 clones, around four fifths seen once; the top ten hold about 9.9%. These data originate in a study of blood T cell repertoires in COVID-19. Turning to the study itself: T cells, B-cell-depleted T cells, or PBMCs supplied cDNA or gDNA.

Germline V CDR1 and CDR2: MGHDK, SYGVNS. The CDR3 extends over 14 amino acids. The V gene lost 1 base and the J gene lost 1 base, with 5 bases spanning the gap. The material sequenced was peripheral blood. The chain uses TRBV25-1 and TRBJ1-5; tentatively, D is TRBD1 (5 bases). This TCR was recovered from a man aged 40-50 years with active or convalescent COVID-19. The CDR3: CASSEWGSNQPQHF. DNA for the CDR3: TGTGCCAGCAGTGAATGGGGCAGCAATCAGCCCCAGCATTTT.